The next 22 T cell receptor beta chains were all read from a single sample in a study of T cells in Graves' hyperthyroidism and ophthalmopathy. TCR beta CDR3 sequences were amplified from RNA transcripts. Primed by the HTBI set, a first-round RT-PCR was run on the TCR CDR3. TCRdb re-derived calls from the multiplex PCR reads in MiXCR, one entry per CDR3 protein. The sample records roughly 280,000 distinct CDR3 sequences, 17% being singletons. Material for sequencing was blood. Source of these receptors: a woman aged 60-70 years with Graves' ophthalmopathy.

This clonotype was counted ten times or more. This chain uses TRBV12-3 or TRBV12-4 with TRBJ2-3; D remains unclear. CDR3 length equals 13 residues. Trimming took 4 bases from V and 0 from J, leaving 5 bases between them. This CDR3 is CASSWGSTDTQYF. Here the CDR3 DNA reads TGTGCCAGCAGTTGGGGAAGCACAGATACGCAGTATTTT.

This clonotype has a count of ten or more. The chain uses TRBV28 and TRBJ2-1; TRBD1 is a possible D gene (5 bases). V gave up 6 bases and J gave up 6 bases, with 18 bases separating them. CDR3 length: 15 amino acids. Germline V lookup: CDR1 MDHEN, CDR2 SYDVKM. The CDR3 spells CASSAPGQGRNEQFF. Written as DNA, the CDR3 is TGTGCCAGCAGCGCCCCTGGTCAGGGTCGCAATGAGCAGTTCTTC.

This chain joins TRBV9 and TRBJ2-1; the D gene is possibly TRBD2 (5 bases). V gave up 0 bases and J gave up 6 bases, with 22 bases separating them. Germline CDR1 is SGDLS and CDR2 is YYNGEE. The CDR3 sequence is 18 residues long. CDR3 nucleotides: TGTGCCAGCAGCGTAGGTCGGGGTGGCGGTAGACTCTCCAATGAGCAGTTCTTC. Its translation is CASSVGRGGGRLSNEQFF.

The chain couples TRBV10-3 to TRBJ1-5; 8 bases line up with TRBD1. Germline assignment: CDR1 ENHRY and CDR2 SYGVKD. V lost 0 bases, J lost 3 bases, and 4 bases stayed unmatched. The CDR3 consists of 16 residues. Here the CDR3 reads CAISESGTGDNQPQHF. In nucleotides, the CDR3 is TGTGCCATCAGTGAGTCTGGGACAGGAGACAATCAGCCCCAGCATTTT.

The table lists this clonotype with many counts. The chain joins TRBV6-1 to TRBJ2-7, with TRBD1 identical over 9 bases. Per germline, CDR1 MNHNS and CDR2 SASEGT. This CDR3 spans 14 amino acids. The V segment lost 7 bases and the J segment 3 bases; nucleotides outside the gene matches: 7. This CDR3 is CASTGTGSFYEQYF. Here the CDR3 DNA reads TGTGCCAGCACCGGGACAGGGTCCTTCTACGAGCAGTACTTC.

This clonotype was detected many times. The DNA for the CDR3 is TGTGCCAGCAGCGACCGACAGGGGGCTAGCTATGGCTACACCTTC. Encoded protein: CASSDRQGASYGYTF. The gene calls are TRBV5-5 and TRBJ1-2; TRBD1 matches at 10 bases. CDR1 and CDR2 from the germline V gene are SGHKS and YYEKEE (reference sequence). The CDR3 contains 15 residues. J was trimmed by 4 bases and V by 4 bases; bases with no gene match: 7.

The chain is built from TRBV7-7 and TRBJ1-4; D is unresolved. The germline V gene has CDR1 SSHAT and CDR2 FNYEAQ (reference sequence). This CDR3 region has 11 residues. The CDR3 loop reads CAILVGEKLFF. The CDR3 DNA follows: TGTGCTATACTGGTTGGTGAAAAACTGTTTTTT.

The V call is TRBV9, the J call TRBJ2-7; D may be TRBD1 or TRBD2 (6 bases each). Per germline, CDR1 SGDLS and CDR2 YYNGEE. Trimming took 3 bases from V and 6 from J, leaving 16 bases between them. The CDR3 is 14 residues long. The CDR3 spells CASSGGGLGSEQYF. In DNA form, the CDR3 reads TGTGCCAGCAGCGGAGGGGGGCTCGGGTCCGAGCAGTACTTC.

This clonotype showed up many times. The rearrangement uses TRBV4-1 and TRBJ1-2, with unresolved D. The V gene lost 1 base and the J gene lost 7 bases, with 10 bases spanning the gap. The germline gives CDR1 MGHRA, CDR2 YSYEKL. This CDR3 comprises 13 residues. CDR3 sequence reads: CASSQATPVGYTF. CDR3 in DNA: TGCGCCAGCAGCCAAGCCACCCCTGTTGGCTACACCTTC.

The chain uses TRBV6-1 and TRBJ1-5, with D perhaps matching TRBD1 (6 bases). This CDR3 comprises 14 residues. V dropped 6 bases and J dropped 3 bases, with 12 bases sitting between them. Germline V gene sequence: CDR1 MNHNS, CDR2 SASEGT. The CDR3 DNA is TGTGCCAGCAGCCCCGGGGACAACAATCAGCCCCAGCATTTT. Translation: CASSPGDNNQPQHF.

This clonotype was seen a handful of times. The rearrangement joins TRBV19 to TRBJ2-7, with D perhaps TRBD1 (5 bases). The CDR3 length is 14 residues. V lost 7 bases and J 4 bases, leaving 17 bases between the germline ends. CDR1 is LNHDA and CDR2 is SQIVND in the germline V gene (reference sequence). The DNA for the CDR3 is TGTGCCAGTACCAAAAAAGGGGCTGAGTACGAGCAGTACTTC. It encodes CASTKKGAEYEQYF.

This clonotype was counted between two and nine times. This chain joins TRBV7-8 and TRBJ1-2, with 10 bases lining up with TRBD1. Germline V lookup: CDR1 SGHVS, CDR2 FQNEAQ. Trimming at V came to 4 bases and at J to 8 bases, leaving 1 base not matched to a gene. This CDR3 is built from 12 residues. CDR3: CASSWTGGGYTF. CDR3 coding DNA: TGTGCCAGCAGCTGGACAGGGGGAGGCTACACCTTC.

This clonotype was seen a handful of times. The chain joins TRBV28 to TRBJ1-2; D is unresolved. V was cut by 4 bases and J by 4 bases, with 16 bases left in between. The CDR3 length is 15 residues. Germline loops: CDR1 MDHEN, CDR2 SYDVKM. The CDR3 nucleotides read TGTGCCAGCAGTTCCCCTCGGGCAGGTTCCTATGGCTACACCTTC. It specifies CASSSPRAGSYGYTF.

This clonotype has a count of ten or more. The J gene is TRBJ2-1, the V gene TRBV5-1; maybe TRBD1 (6 bases). The CDR3 has 14 amino acids. Germline-derived CDR1 and CDR2 are SGHRS and YFSETQ. The germline V and J ends were trimmed by 1 base and 5 bases, with 10 bases remaining between them. The CDR3 is CASSLSGVDNEQFF. The CDR3 DNA follows: TGCGCCAGCAGCTTGTCAGGGGTAGACAATGAGCAGTTCTTC.

The gene calls are TRBV5-1 and TRBJ1-4; tentatively, D is TRBD1 (6 bases). CDR3 length equals 16 residues. In germline, CDR1 is SGHRS, CDR2 YFSETQ. Between the trimmed V and J ends, which lost 0 bases and 8 bases, there was a span of 17 bases. CDR3 sequence: CASSLESAGEGEKLFF. The CDR3 DNA reads TGCGCCAGCAGCTTGGAATCGGCAGGGGAAGGCGAAAAACTGTTTTTT.

This chain joins TRBV18 and TRBJ2-1, with 11 bases aligning to TRBD1. There are 15 residues in the CDR3. Germline V gives CDR1 KGHSH, CDR2 LQKENI. J gave up 3 bases and V 3 bases, and 1 base lay outside the gene matches. The CDR3 reads CASSPGTGGYNEQFF. The CDR3 DNA reads TGTGCCAGCTCACCTGGGACAGGGGGCTACAATGAGCAGTTCTTC.

This clonotype was seen a few times. This sequence joins TRBV5-1 and TRBJ1-4; 9 bases are shared with TRBD1. V trimming: 2 bases; J trimming: 4 bases; junction bases outside the gene matches: 9. The germline CDR1 and CDR2 sequences are SGHRS and YFSETQ. The CDR3 sequence is 17 residues long. This chain's CDR3 is CASSLVAPGQGNEKLFF. The CDR3 bases are TGCGCCAGCAGCTTAGTAGCGCCGGGACAGGGTAATGAAAAACTGTTTTTT.

The sample holds many counts of this clonotype. The chain joins TRBV12-3 or TRBV12-4 to TRBJ2-3; D gene uncertain. This CDR3 is 12 amino acids long. Trimming took off 7 bases at V and 4 bases at J, with 9 bases between the two ends. The CDR3 region is CASKFAADTQYF. DNA of the CDR3: TGTGCCAGCAAGTTCGCGGCAGATACGCAGTATTTT.

This clonotype came up a few times. This chain joins TRBV5-1 and TRBJ2-5; D tentatively fits TRBD1 or TRBD2 (5 bases each). CDR1 and CDR2 (germline): SGHRS, YFSETQ. The germline V and J ends were trimmed by 0 bases and 5 bases, with 14 bases remaining between them. The CDR3 totals 15 residues. The CDR3 here is CASSLGSRAGETQYF. In DNA, the CDR3 is TGCGCCAGCAGCTTGGGATCGAGGGCAGGGGAGACCCAGTACTTC.

In this sample, this clonotype turned up many times. V gene TRBV7-2 combines with J gene TRBJ2-3, with D perhaps matching TRBD2 (6 bases). CDR1 SGHTA and CDR2 FQGNSA come from the germline V gene. V lost 2 bases and J lost 4, with 25 bases in between. The length of the CDR3 is 19 residues. The CDR3 coding sequence is TGTGCCAGCAGCTTACAATACGTGGGTACGGAGGGCCCGGCAGATACGCAGTATTTT. Its translation is CASSLQYVGTEGPADTQYF. Based on the CDR3 plus reference TRBV7-2 and TRBJ2-3, the full variable domain is GAGVSQSPSNKVTEKGKDVELRCDPISGHTALYWYRQSLGQGLEFLIYFQGNSAPDKSGLPSDRFSAERTGGSVSTLTIQRTQQEDSAVYLCASSLQYVGTEGPADTQYFGPGTRLTVL.

The rearrangement links TRBV5-1 to TRBJ2-3; 8 bases fit TRBD1. The CDR3 extends over 15 amino acids. V was pared by 0 bases and J by 6 bases, with 6 bases of the junction left unmatched. Germline V gene data show CDR1 as SGHRS and CDR2 as YFSETQ. CDR3 in DNA: TGCGCCAGCAGCTTGGAGCAGGGGGCAGGGGATACGCAGTATTTT. It codes for CASSLEQGAGDTQYF.

This clonotype was counted at least ten times. V gene TRBV7-2 combines with J gene TRBJ2-1; D perhaps matches TRBD1 (6 bases). CDR1 and CDR2 (germline): SGHTA, FQGNSA. V lost 5 bases, J lost 9 bases, and 26 bases lay in between. The CDR3 contains 17 residues. DNA for the CDR3: TGTGCCAGCAGCCCGAATTGGGGGCGGAGATCCAGGGGTGAGCAGTTCTTC. Encoded protein: CASSPNWGRRSRGEQFF. Based on the CDR3 plus reference TRBV7-2 and TRBJ2-1, the full variable domain is GAGVSQSPSNKVTEKGKDVELRCDPISGHTALYWYRQSLGQGLEFLIYFQGNSAPDKSGLPSDRFSAERTGGSVSTLTIQRTQQEDSAVYLCASSPNWGRRSRGEQFFGPGTRLTVL.